This is a list of T cell receptor beta chains from one sample in a study of shared clonotypes between healthy human individuals. Clones were read by immunoSEQ multiplex PCR, and TCRdb kept only the in-frame ones, dropping some. Counted here are about 2 million clones, about 95% occurring once; the ten biggest clones make up 1.2%. Specimen: naive CD8+ T cells sorted from blood. All receptors derive from a man aged 18-30 years in good health. Both conserved end residues are part of each CDR3. D genes are given only for firm matches. A clone size is listed for some rows: how often the clone was seen (once, few, many), or a class if it is expanded.

D gene: TRBD1
V gene: TRBV7-3
clone size: few
J gene: TRBJ1-6
CDR3 DNA: TGTGCCAGCAGCTACAGGGGGCGAATTTGGGATTCACCCCTCCACTTT
CDR3 protein: CASSYRGRIWDSPLHF

D gene: NA
V gene: TRBV4-2
clone size: NA
J gene: TRBJ1-1
CDR3 DNA: TGTGCCAGCAGCCAAGCACCCTCGGCGGGAGGGACTGAAGCTTTCTTT
CDR3 protein: CASSQAPSAGGTEAFF

D gene: TRBD2
V gene: TRBV11-3
clone size: NA
J gene: TRBJ2-5
CDR3 DNA: TGTGCCAGCAGCCCCCCAAGGGTAGCGGGGACTTTGGGGACCCAGTACTTC
CDR3 protein: CASSPPRVAGTLGTQYF

D gene: TRBD1
V gene: TRBV10-3
clone size: NA
J gene: TRBJ2-7
CDR3 DNA: TGTGCCATCAGGGACACCAAGGACAGGGCAGGCGAGCAGTACTTC
CDR3 protein: CAIRDTKDRAGEQYF

D gene: NA
V gene: TRBV30
clone size: NA
J gene: TRBJ2-7
CDR3 DNA: TGTGCCTGGAGTGGCCACCCTCTGGGGGACGAGCAGTACTTC
CDR3 protein: CAWSGHPLGDEQYF

D gene: NA
V gene: TRBV7-9
clone size: NA
J gene: TRBJ2-7
CDR3 DNA: TGTGCCAGCAGCTCTCTCCGGGACGTCGGGGCCTACGAGCAGTACTTC
CDR3 protein: CASSSLRDVGAYEQYF

D gene: TRBD2
V gene: TRBV30
clone size: NA
J gene: TRBJ2-1
CDR3 DNA: TGTGCCTGGAGTGTAGGGACTAGCGGGAGGAAGAATGAGCAGTTCTTC
CDR3 protein: CAWSVGTSGRKNEQFF

D gene: NA
V gene: TRBV5-5
clone size: NA
J gene: TRBJ2-7
CDR3 DNA: TGTGCCAGCAGCTTGGCAGGGGGGCCCTACGAGCAGTACTTC
CDR3 protein: CASSLAGGPYEQYF

D gene: NA
V gene: TRBV7-6
clone size: NA
J gene: TRBJ1-4
CDR3 DNA: TGTGCCAGCAGCTTAAACAGGGTTGAAAAACTGTTTTTT
CDR3 protein: CASSLNRVEKLFF

D gene: TRBD2
V gene: TRBV9
clone size: NA
J gene: TRBJ2-3
CDR3 DNA: TGTGCCAGCAGCGTTAGCGGGAGTACAACAGATACGCAGTATTTT
CDR3 protein: CASSVSGSTTDTQYF

D gene: TRBD2
V gene: TRBV19
clone size: once
J gene: TRBJ2-7
CDR3 DNA: TGTGCCAGTAGTATAGAGGGAGGGGAGCAGTACTTC
CDR3 protein: CASSIEGGEQYF

D gene: TRBD2
V gene: TRBV30
clone size: NA
J gene: TRBJ2-3
CDR3 DNA: TGTGCCTGGGGGACTAGCCGAGATACGCAGTATTTT
CDR3 protein: CAWGTSRDTQYF

D gene: NA
V gene: TRBV2
clone size: NA
J gene: TRBJ1-2
CDR3 DNA: TGTGCCAGCAATAGACAGGAGGGAGCTTATGGCTACACCTTC
CDR3 protein: CASNRQEGAYGYTF

D gene: TRBD1
V gene: TRBV28
clone size: NA
J gene: TRBJ2-1
CDR3 DNA: TGTGCCAGCAGATCGGACAGGAGCTCCTACAATGAGCAGTTCTTC
CDR3 protein: CASRSDRSSYNEQFF

D gene: NA
V gene: TRBV11-2
clone size: NA
J gene: TRBJ2-7
CDR3 DNA: TGTGCCAGCAGCTTAACTACCTCCTACGAGCAGTACTTC
CDR3 protein: CASSLTTSYEQYF

D gene: NA
V gene: TRBV4-1
clone size: NA
J gene: TRBJ2-7
CDR3 DNA: TGCGCCAGCAGCCATCCACCCGGGACCGCTTCCTACGAGCAGTACTTC
CDR3 protein: CASSHPPGTASYEQYF

D gene: NA
V gene: TRBV9
clone size: NA
J gene: TRBJ2-2
CDR3 DNA: TGTGCCGGCGGGGCAGGGCGGACCGGGGAGCTGTTTTTT
CDR3 protein: CAGGAGRTGELFF

D gene: NA
V gene: TRBV9
clone size: NA
J gene: TRBJ1-1
CDR3 DNA: TGTGCCAGCAGCGCCGGACAGTTGAACACTGAAGCTTTCTTT
CDR3 protein: CASSAGQLNTEAFF

D gene: NA
V gene: TRBV11-2
clone size: NA
J gene: TRBJ2-3
CDR3 DNA: TGTGCCAGCAAGGGGGGTACAGATACGCAGTATTTT
CDR3 protein: CASKGGTDTQYF

D gene: NA
V gene: TRBV7-9
clone size: NA
J gene: TRBJ1-6
CDR3 DNA: TGTGCCAGCAGCTTAACGGAGTTTCGGTCACCCCTCCACTTT
CDR3 protein: CASSLTEFRSPLHF

D gene: TRBD2
V gene: TRBV7-9
clone size: NA
J gene: TRBJ2-3
CDR3 DNA: TGTGCCAGCAGCTTAGTGACTAGCGGGGGGCGGGCAGATACGCAGTATTTT
CDR3 protein: CASSLVTSGGRADTQYF

D gene: NA
V gene: TRBV6-6
clone size: NA
J gene: TRBJ2-1
CDR3 DNA: TGTGCCAGCAGTCCCGGACGGGAATCATACAATGAGCAGTTCTTC
CDR3 protein: CASSPGRESYNEQFF

D gene: TRBD1
V gene: TRBV9
clone size: NA
J gene: TRBJ1-1
CDR3 DNA: TGTGCCAGCAGCGTAGCTGTTACCGGGACAGGGGGAGCTTTCTTT
CDR3 protein: CASSVAVTGTGGAFF

D gene: NA
V gene: TRBV19
clone size: NA
J gene: TRBJ2-7
CDR3 DNA: TGTGCCAGTAGTATGGCGGACCCCTCCTACGAGCAGTACTTC
CDR3 protein: CASSMADPSYEQYF

D gene: NA
V gene: TRBV5-1
clone size: NA
J gene: TRBJ1-2
CDR3 DNA: TGCGCCAGCAGCGAGGAGGTTCGCAGTCCGGGTGGCTACACCTTC
CDR3 protein: CASSEEVRSPGGYTF

D gene: NA
V gene: TRBV10-1
clone size: NA
J gene: TRBJ2-3
CDR3 DNA: TGCGCCAGCAGTGAAGTGTACACAGATACGCAGTATTTT
CDR3 protein: CASSEVYTDTQYF

D gene: TRBD1
V gene: TRBV27
clone size: NA
J gene: TRBJ2-3
CDR3 DNA: TGTGCCAGCAGAGCCGGGACAGGCGTCCTCCGGGCGACAGATACGCAGTATTTT
CDR3 protein: CASRAGTGVLRATDTQYF

D gene: TRBD1
V gene: TRBV10-1
clone size: NA
J gene: TRBJ2-1
CDR3 DNA: TGCGCCAGCCAGGGGGGACAGGGTTGGAATGAGCAGTTCTTC
CDR3 protein: CASQGGQGWNEQFF

D gene: NA
V gene: TRBV9
clone size: NA
J gene: TRBJ2-1
CDR3 DNA: TGTGCCAGCAGCGGAGCTTGGGAGACTAGCTCCTACAATGAGCAGTTCTTC
CDR3 protein: CASSGAWETSSYNEQFF

D gene: NA
V gene: TRBV7-2
clone size: NA
J gene: TRBJ2-7
CDR3 DNA: TGTGCCAGCAGCCCAGACTCCGGGACTCCTTTCTACGAGCAGTACTTC
CDR3 protein: CASSPDSGTPFYEQYF

D gene: TRBD2
V gene: TRBV19
clone size: NA
J gene: TRBJ2-1
CDR3 DNA: TGTGCCAGTAGTATAGAAGATAGCGGGGGGGCCGGGGACAATGAGCAGTTCTTC
CDR3 protein: CASSIEDSGGAGDNEQFF

D gene: NA
V gene: TRBV4-2
clone size: NA
J gene: TRBJ1-1
CDR3 DNA: TGTGCCAGCAGCCAACCTATCGGGACAATCTATCGGGACACTGAAGCTTTCTTT
CDR3 protein: CASSQPIGTIYRDTEAFF

D gene: NA
V gene: TRBV29-1
clone size: NA
J gene: TRBJ2-1
CDR3 DNA: TGCAGCGTGCTAACGGGACTTCTTCACTTCTTC
CDR3 protein: CSVLTGLLHFF

D gene: TRBD2
V gene: TRBV9
clone size: NA
J gene: TRBJ2-3
CDR3 DNA: TGTGCCAGCAGCGTAGGTAGCGGGAGCGGAGATACGCAGTATTTT
CDR3 protein: CASSVGSGSGDTQYF

D gene: NA
V gene: TRBV4-1
clone size: NA
J gene: TRBJ1-4
CDR3 DNA: TGCGCCAGCAGCCAAGAAGAGAACCTAGTGAGTGAAAAACTGTTTTTT
CDR3 protein: CASSQEENLVSEKLFF